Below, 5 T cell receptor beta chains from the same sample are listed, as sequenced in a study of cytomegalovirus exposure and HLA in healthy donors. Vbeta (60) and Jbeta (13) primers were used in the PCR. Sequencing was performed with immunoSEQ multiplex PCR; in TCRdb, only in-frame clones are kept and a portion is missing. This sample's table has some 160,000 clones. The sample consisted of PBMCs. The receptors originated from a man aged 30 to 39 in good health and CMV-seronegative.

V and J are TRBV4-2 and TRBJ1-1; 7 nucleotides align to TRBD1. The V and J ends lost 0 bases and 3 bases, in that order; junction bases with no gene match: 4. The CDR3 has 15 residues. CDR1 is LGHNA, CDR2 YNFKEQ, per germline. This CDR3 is CASSQDRGWDTEAFF. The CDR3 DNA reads TGTGCCAGCAGCCAAGACAGGGGGTGGGACACTGAAGCTTTCTTT.

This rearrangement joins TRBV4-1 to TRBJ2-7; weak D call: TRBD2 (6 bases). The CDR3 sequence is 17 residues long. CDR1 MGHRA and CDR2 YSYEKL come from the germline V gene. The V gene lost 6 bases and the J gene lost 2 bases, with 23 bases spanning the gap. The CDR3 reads CASSHLKGREKAYEQYF. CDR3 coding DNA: TGCGCCAGCAGTCACCTAAAGGGCCGGGAGAAGGCCTACGAGCAGTACTTC.

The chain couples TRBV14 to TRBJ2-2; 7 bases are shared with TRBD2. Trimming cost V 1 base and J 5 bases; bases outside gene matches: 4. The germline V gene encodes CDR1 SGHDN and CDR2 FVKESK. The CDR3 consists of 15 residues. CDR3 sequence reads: CASSQVGGRTGELFF. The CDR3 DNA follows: TGTGCCAGCAGCCAAGTGGGAGGGAGGACCGGGGAGCTGTTTTTT.

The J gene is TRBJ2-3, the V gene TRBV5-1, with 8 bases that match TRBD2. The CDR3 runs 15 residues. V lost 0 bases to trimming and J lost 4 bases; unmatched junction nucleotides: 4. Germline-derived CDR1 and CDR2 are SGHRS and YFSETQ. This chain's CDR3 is CASSLDPGGPDTQYF. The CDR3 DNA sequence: TGCGCCAGCAGCTTGGATCCGGGAGGGCCAGATACGCAGTATTTT.

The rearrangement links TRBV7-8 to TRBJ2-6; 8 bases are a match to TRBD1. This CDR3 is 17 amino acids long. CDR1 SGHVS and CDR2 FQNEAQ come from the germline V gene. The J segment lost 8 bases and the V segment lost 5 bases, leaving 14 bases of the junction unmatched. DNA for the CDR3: TGTGCCAGCAGCCCCCTCCTTGGACAGGGAAACCCCAACGTCCTGACTTTC. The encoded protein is CASSPLLGQGNPNVLTF.